Below, 22 T cell receptor beta chains from the same sample are listed, as sequenced in a study of regulatory T cells in long-lasting Graves disease. Specified time point: persistent/refractory GD, antithyroid drugs over 5 years with positive TRAb. After RNA was extracted from PBMCs, the TCR library was made from it. To make TCR beta libraries, researchers used iRepertoire HTBI primers and Arm-PCR of CDR3 regions. TCRdb passed the multiplex PCR reads through MiXCR, listing each CDR3 protein once. Of 390,000 or so distinct CDR3 sequences in the sample, less than 30% were seen once. This material consisted of peripheral blood mononuclear cells (PBMCs), taken when the disease was refractory, from a patient treated with antithyroid drugs. Receptors were obtained from a woman in her thirties or forties with Graves disease.

A few counts support this clonotype. The chain combines TRBV6-1 with TRBJ1-5, with D maybe TRBD1 (6 bases). V was cut by 4 bases and J by 4 bases, with 11 bases left in between. This CDR3 has 14 amino acids. The V gene's germline CDR1 is MNHNS and CDR2 SASEGT. The CDR3 loop is CASSVYRDNQPQHF. CDR3 nucleotide sequence: TGTGCCAGCAGTGTATACAGGGATAATCAGCCCCAGCATTTT.

This clonotype was observed many times. The chain joins TRBV10-3 to TRBJ2-7, with 7 bases that match TRBD1. CDR1 is ENHRY, CDR2 SYGVKD, per germline. The V and J ends lost 6 bases and 3 bases, in that order; junction bases with no gene match: 2. This CDR3 spans 12 amino acids. CDR3 DNA sequence: TGTGCCATCAGCCGGGACAGCTACGAGCAGTACTTC. It yields the protein CAISRDSYEQYF.

This clonotype was seen ten or more times. The chain recombines TRBV28 with TRBJ1-2; D is undetermined. The CDR3 length is 12 residues. Per germline, CDR1 MDHEN and CDR2 SYDVKM. Trimming removed 3 bases at V and 8 bases at J, with 10 bases between. The CDR3 sequence: CASSFLSGGYTF. CDR3 nucleotide sequence: TGTGCCAGCAGTTTTTTGAGTGGCGGCTACACCTTC.

This clonotype was counted a single time. Given a much more abundant clone one base away, this may be a read error. In nucleotides, the CDR3 is TGTGCCAGCAGCCGCGGGACAGAAGGGGACACTGAAGCTTTCTTT. Protein sequence: CASSRGTEGDTEAFF. The chain is built from TRBV7-9 and TRBJ1-1; 7 nucleotides align to TRBD1. Germline V gene lookup returns CDR1 SEHNR and CDR2 FQNEAQ (reference sequence). The CDR3 spans 15 residues. V shed 5 bases, J shed 3 bases, and the junction held 9 bases outside the gene matches. Full variable domain (remainder filled in from reference TRBV7-9 and TRBJ1-1): DTGVSQNPRHKITKRGQNVTFRCDPISEHNRLYWYRQTLGQGPEFLTYFQNEAQLEKSRLLSDRFSAERPKGSFSTLEIQRTEQGDSAMYLCASSRGTEGDTEAFFGQGTRLTVV.

The chain combines TRBV7-2 with TRBJ2-2; D call uncertain. Per the germline V gene, CDR1 is SGHTA and CDR2 is FQGNSA. The CDR3 covers 14 residues. V was clipped by 5 bases and J by 0 bases, with 7 bases between them. The CDR3 region is CASSPEANTGELFF. CDR3 sequence (DNA): TGTGCCAGCAGCCCCGAAGCGAACACCGGGGAGCTGTTTTTT.

This clonotype was detected ten times or more. V and J are TRBV10-3 and TRBJ1-5, with D uncertain. The V end lost 0 bases, the J end lost 5 bases, and 5 bases lay between the germline ends. CDR3 length: 13 amino acids. The germline V gene encodes CDR1 ENHRY and CDR2 SYGVKD. This CDR3 is CAISESEYQPQHF. In nucleotides, the CDR3 is TGTGCCATCAGTGAGTCGGAGTATCAGCCCCAGCATTTT.

J is TRBJ1-2 and V is TRBV16; D call uncertain. Looked up from germline, CDR1 is KGHSY and CDR2 is FQNENV. Trimming pared 4 bases from V and 8 bases from J, leaving 17 bases between. This CDR3 is built from 14 residues. The CDR3 loop is CASSPWSGVGGYTF. CDR3 DNA: TGTGCCAGCAGCCCGTGGTCGGGAGTTGGCGGCTACACCTTC.

This clonotype was detected many times. This rearrangement joins TRBV6-5 to TRBJ1-1; no clear D gene. Trimming stripped 0 bases from V and 1 base from J, with 6 bases between. The CDR3 contains 14 residues. Germline values: CDR1 MNHEY, CDR2 SVGAGI. The CDR3 nucleotides read TGTGCCAGCAGTTACTCGCTCTGGAACACTGAAGCTTTCTTT. This codes for CASSYSLWNTEAFF.

In this sample, this clonotype turned up a few times. This chain connects TRBV2 to TRBJ2-2; D possibly corresponds to TRBD2 (5 bases). CDR3 length: 13 amino acids. V lost 6 bases and J 6 bases, leaving 11 bases between the germline ends. Germline V gene lookup returns CDR1 SNHLY and CDR2 FYNNEI. The CDR3 nucleotides read TGTGCCAGCAGGGGAACTAGGGCCGGGGAGCTGTTTTTT. Its translation is CASRGTRAGELFF.

This clonotype was seen at least ten times. The chain uses TRBV27 and TRBJ2-7; 10 nucleotides agree with TRBD2. The J segment lost 2 bases and the V segment lost 4 bases, leaving 5 bases of the junction unmatched. The CDR3 is made up of 15 amino acids. Germline CDR1 and CDR2: MNHEY and SMNVEV (reference sequence). The CDR3 DNA reads TGTGCCAGCAGTTCAACTAGCGGGGTGACCTACGAGCAGTACTTC. This codes for CASSSTSGVTYEQYF.

This clonotype was observed at least ten times. The rearrangement uses TRBV27 and TRBJ2-5; TRBD1 matches 7 bases. The CDR3 is made up of 17 amino acids. The V gene end was trimmed by 5 bases and the J gene end by 1 base; junction bases not matched to a gene: 13. Germline CDR1 and CDR2: MNHEY and SMNVEV (reference sequence). The CDR3 coding sequence is TGTGCCAGCAGTGGTGCAGGGGGAGTTCGAAGCCAAGAGACCCAGTACTTC. Encoded protein: CASSGAGGVRSQETQYF.

This clonotype was seen only a few times. This chain connects TRBV29-1 to TRBJ1-1, with 7 bases lining up with TRBD1. CDR3 length: 13 residues. With 5 bases clipped from V and 4 bases from J, the junction kept 7 bases outside the gene matches. Germline assignment: CDR1 SQVTM and CDR2 ANQGSEA. The CDR3 spells CSVRGQTSTEAFF. The CDR3 bases are TGCAGCGTTCGGGGACAGACTAGCACTGAAGCTTTCTTT.

The chain joins TRBV20-1 to TRBJ1-1; D not resolved. The germline V gene encodes CDR1 DFQATT and CDR2 SNEGSKA (reference sequence). V lost 6 bases to trimming and J lost 4 bases, with 9 bases between them. This CDR3 is built from 11 residues. The CDR3 protein is CSAAPITEAFF. The CDR3 nucleotides read TGCAGTGCCGCCCCCATCACTGAAGCTTTCTTT.

This clonotype was detected only a few times. V is TRBV7-2 and J is TRBJ2-3; D call uncertain. This CDR3 comprises 13 residues. Per the germline V gene, CDR1 is SGHTA and CDR2 is FQGNSA. V was trimmed by 5 bases and J by 6 bases, leaving 12 bases between them. As DNA, the CDR3 is TGTGCCAGCAGCCCCCTCCGTGCGGATACGCAGTATTTT. Translation gives CASSPLRADTQYF.

This clonotype was found many times. The chain carries TRBV28 and TRBJ2-6; tentative D call: TRBD1 (6 bases). CDR3 length: 16 residues. Between the trimmed V and J ends, which lost 6 bases and 0 bases, there was a span of 12 bases. The germline V gene encodes CDR1 MDHEN and CDR2 SYDVKM. The CDR3 loop reads CASRRQVRSGANVLTF. CDR3 bases: TGTGCCAGCAGACGACAGGTCCGCTCTGGGGCCAACGTCCTGACTTTC.

The chain carries TRBV13 and TRBJ2-1, with D unresolved. Germline lookup yields CDR1 PRHDT and CDR2 FYEKMQ (reference sequence). V gave up 5 bases and J gave up 8 bases, with 10 bases separating them. This CDR3 is built from 12 residues. The CDR3 loop is CASSKNRYEQFF. CDR3 nucleotide sequence: TGTGCCAGCAGCAAAAATAGATATGAGCAGTTCTTC.

The table lists this clonotype with many counts. The chain employs TRBV28 and TRBJ2-5; D remains ambiguous. The germline V and J ends were trimmed by 2 bases and 0 bases, with 19 bases remaining between them. This CDR3 comprises 18 residues. The germline V gene encodes CDR1 MDHEN and CDR2 SYDVKM. For the CDR3, the DNA is TGTGCCAGCAGTTTAGGTATTTGGCAGAGGAGCTACCAAGAGACCCAGTACTTC. It specifies CASSLGIWQRSYQETQYF.

In its sample, this clonotype was seen a few times. CDR3 nucleotides: TGTGCCAGCAGCCCCCGACAGGGTTTCGCCAAAAACATTCAGTACTTC. Translating it yields CASSPRQGFAKNIQYF. The rearrangement links TRBV9 to TRBJ2-4, with TRBD1 identical over 7 bases. CDR1 SGDLS and CDR2 YYNGEE come from the germline V gene. The CDR3 covers 16 residues. The J segment lost 1 base and the V segment lost 4 bases, leaving 8 bases of the junction unmatched.

The chain has TRBV5-1 and TRBJ2-5; D is unresolved. Germline CDR1 reads SGHRS; CDR2 reads YFSETQ. This CDR3 has 12 residues. V was pared by 0 bases and J by 6 bases, with 6 bases between. DNA for the CDR3: TGCGCCAGCAGCTTGGACCCCAAGACCCAGTACTTC. Amino acids: CASSLDPKTQYF.

This clonotype appeared many times. V is TRBV11-2 and J is TRBJ2-7, with D possibly TRBD1 on 5 matching bases. The V gene lost 0 bases and the J gene lost 0 bases, with 15 bases spanning the gap. CDR1 and CDR2 from the germline V gene are SGHAT and FQNNGV. This CDR3 is built from 17 residues. CDR3 region: CASSLDGARQISYEQYF. The CDR3 DNA follows: TGTGCCAGCAGCTTAGATGGGGCACGACAGATCTCCTACGAGCAGTACTTC. Complete variable domain (other parts from reference TRBV11-2 and TRBJ2-7): EAGVAQSPRYKIIEKRQSVAFWCNPISGHATLYWYQQILGQGPKLLIQFQNNGVVDDSQLPKDRFSAERLKGVDSTLKIQPAKLEDSAVYLCASSLDGARQISYEQYFGPGTRLTVT.

In regard to this clonotype: One junction end does not reproduce the germline sequence, and a read error may be involved. The rearrangement uses TRBV18 and TRBJ2-4, with a weak D call TRBD2 (5 bases). Germline lookup yields CDR1 KGHSH and CDR2 LQKENI. The CDR3 length is 14 residues. The CDR3 sequence is CASSPRDILNLEFF. CDR3 sequence (DNA): TGTGCCAGCTCACCCCGGGATATCCTTAACTTGGAGTTCTTC. The whole variable domain, remainder taken from reference TRBV18 and TRBJ2-4, is NAGVMQNPRHLVRRRGQEARLRCSPMKGHSHVYWYRQLPEEGLKFMVYLQKENIIDESGMPKERFSAEFPKEGPSILRIQQVVRGDSAAYFCASSPRDILNLEFFGAGTRLSVL.

This clonotype was detected ten times or more. This chain connects TRBV15 to TRBJ2-7; D is unclear. The CDR3 totals 13 residues. Deletions cut 1 base from V and 2 bases from J, with 6 bases between. Germline CDR1 LNHNV, CDR2 YYDKDF (reference sequence). The CDR3 nucleotides are TGTGCCACCAGCAGAGGGAGAACCTACGAGCAGTACTTC. This gives the protein CATSRGRTYEQYF.